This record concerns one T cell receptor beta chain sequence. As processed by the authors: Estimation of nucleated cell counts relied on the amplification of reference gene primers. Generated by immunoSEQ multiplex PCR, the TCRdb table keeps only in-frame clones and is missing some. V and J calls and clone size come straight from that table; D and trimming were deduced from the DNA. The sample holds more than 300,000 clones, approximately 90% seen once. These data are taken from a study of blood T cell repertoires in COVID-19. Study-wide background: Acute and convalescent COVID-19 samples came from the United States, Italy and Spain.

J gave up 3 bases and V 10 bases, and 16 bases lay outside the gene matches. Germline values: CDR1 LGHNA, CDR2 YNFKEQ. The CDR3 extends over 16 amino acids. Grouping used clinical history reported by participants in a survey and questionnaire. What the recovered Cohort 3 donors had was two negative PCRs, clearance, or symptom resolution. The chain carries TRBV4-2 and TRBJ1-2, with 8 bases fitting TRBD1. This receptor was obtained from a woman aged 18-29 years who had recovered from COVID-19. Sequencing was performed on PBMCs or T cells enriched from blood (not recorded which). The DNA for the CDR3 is TGTGCCACCTCCGGACTATACAGGGGGGTGGACTATGGCTACACCTTC. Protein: CATSGLYRGVDYGYTF.